What follows are 31 T cell receptor beta chains derived from one specimen sequenced in a study of blood T cell repertoires in COVID-19. The assay was immunoSEQ multiplex PCR, and TCRdb's table has in-frame clones only and misses some. The table has more than 250,000 clones, roughly 87% seen once. The sample taken for sequencing was PBMCs or T cells enriched from blood (not recorded which). Receptors originate from a woman aged 25 to 39 who had recovered from COVID-19.

This clone was found many times. The identical CDR3 is also encoded by other nucleotide sequences in the sample. The chain uses TRBV27 and TRBJ1-1; D might be TRBD1 (5 bases). Germline V gene lookup returns CDR1 MNHEY and CDR2 SMNVEV (reference sequence). The ends were cut back, 5 bases at V and 4 bases at J, with 5 bases in the middle. The CDR3 extends over 11 amino acids. This chain's CDR3 is CASSQGTEAFF. Written as DNA, the CDR3 is TGTGCCAGCAGTCAGGGCACTGAAGCTTTCTTT.

The CDR3 spells CASTGTGYGSNQPQHF. CDR3 DNA: TGTGCCAGTACCGGGACAGGGTATGGGAGCAATCAGCCCCAGCATTTT. This chain connects TRBV19 to TRBJ1-5; TRBD1 agrees at 9 bases. V gave up 7 bases and J gave up 1 base; unmatched junction bases: 8. Germline CDR1 LNHDA, CDR2 SQIVND (reference sequence). This CDR3 region has 16 residues.

This clone has just a few counts. The V gene is TRBV4-3, the J gene TRBJ2-7; 7 bases fit TRBD1. CDR1 and CDR2 (germline): LGHNA, YSLEER. Trimming took 1 base from V and 3 from J; bases not matched to a gene: 9. This CDR3 contains 16 residues. The CDR3 loop reads CASSQGQGVGSYEQYF. In nucleotides, the CDR3 is TGCGCCAGCAGCCAAGGACAGGGAGTAGGGAGCTACGAGCAGTACTTC.

This clone was counted a single time. V usage is TRBV2 and J usage is TRBJ1-1; TRBD1 aligns across 8 bases. The germline V gene encodes CDR1 SNHLY and CDR2 FYNNEI. J gave up 0 bases and V 10 bases, and 10 bases lay outside the gene matches. This CDR3 spans 15 amino acids. The CDR3 loop reads CAIRTGPGVNTEAFF. CDR3 bases: TGTGCCATCCGGACAGGGCCGGGGGTGAACACTGAAGCTTTCTTT.

The V gene is TRBV9, the J gene TRBJ1-4; weak D call: TRBD1 (5 bases). V lost 2 bases and J 7 bases, leaving 12 bases between the germline ends. Germline CDR1 and CDR2: SGDLS and YYNGEE. This CDR3 spans 14 amino acids. The DNA for the CDR3 is TGTGCCAGCAGCGTTGGTCCAGGGTTTGAAAAACTGTTTTTT. Translated, it gives CASSVGPGFEKLFF.

The count of this clone is one. The rearrangement links TRBV13 to TRBJ1-2; D is perhaps TRBD1 (5 bases). The CDR3 sequence is 16 residues long. CDR1 PRHDT and CDR2 FYEKMQ come from the germline V gene (reference sequence). Deletions cut 4 bases from V and 4 bases from J, with 19 bases between. CDR3 sequence reads: CASSSRLSGTPYGYTF. CDR3 DNA sequence: TGTGCCAGCAGCTCCAGGCTCTCCGGGACTCCCTATGGCTACACCTTC.

The gene calls are TRBV4-2 and TRBJ2-7, with 9 bases that match TRBD1. Trimming cost V 3 bases and J 4 bases; bases outside gene matches: 7. Germline V CDR1 and CDR2: LGHNA, YNFKEQ. This CDR3 region has 15 residues. DNA for the CDR3: TGTGCCAGCAGCCAGGGGCCGGGACAGGGTTACGAGCAGTACTTC. Its protein product is CASSQGPGQGYEQYF.

This clone was counted once. The rearrangement joins TRBV4-1 to TRBJ1-2, with D perhaps TRBD1 (6 bases). Trimming stripped 4 bases from V and 0 bases from J, with 12 bases between. The CDR3 is made up of 15 amino acids. The germline gives CDR1 MGHRA, CDR2 YSYEKL. The CDR3 DNA is TGCGCCAGCAGCCTTACGGGACATCCTAACTATGGCTACACCTTC. Encoded protein: CASSLTGHPNYGYTF.

The gene calls are TRBV18 and TRBJ1-5; maybe TRBD1 (5 bases). V lost 5 bases and J lost 0, with 14 bases in between. Germline V lookup: CDR1 KGHSH, CDR2 LQKENI. The CDR3 covers 16 residues. The CDR3 region is CASSTKRGISNQPQHF. Written as DNA, the CDR3 is TGTGCCAGCTCAACCAAAAGGGGTATTAGCAATCAGCCCCAGCATTTT.

This clone was found once. The chain combines TRBV30 with TRBJ2-7; D call uncertain. Between the trimmed V and J ends, which lost 2 bases and 5 bases, there was a span of 7 bases. The V gene's germline CDR1 is GTSNPN and CDR2 SVGIG (reference sequence). The length of the CDR3 is 11 residues. The CDR3 spells CAWSYLDEQYF. The CDR3 bases are TGTGCCTGGAGTTATCTAGACGAGCAGTACTTC. Drawing the rest from reference TRBV30 and TRBJ2-7, the complete variable domain is SQTIHQWPATLVQPVGSPLSLECTVEGTSNPNLYWYRQAAGRGLQLLFYSVGIGQISSEVPQNLSASRPQDRQFILSSKKLLLSDSGFYLCAWSYLDEQYFGPGTRLTVT.

V and J are TRBV25-1 and TRBJ1-6; 7 positions match TRBD1. CDR3 length: 13 residues. Germline V gene data show CDR1 as MGHDK and CDR2 as SYGVNS. V gave up 3 bases and J gave up 10 bases; unmatched junction bases: 3. The DNA of the CDR3 is TGTGCCAGCAGTGACCTACAGGGGTCACCCCTCCACTTT. It translates to CASSDLQGSPLHF.

This clone was seen just once. This sequence joins TRBV18 and TRBJ2-2; no clear D. Trimming removed 3 bases from V and 7 bases from J, with 9 bases in between. Per germline, CDR1 KGHSH and CDR2 LQKENI. This CDR3 has 13 residues. For the CDR3, the DNA is TGTGCCAGCTCACCCAATAGAGGCGGGGAGCTGTTTTTT. This gives the protein CASSPNRGGELFF.

This chain links TRBV7-3 with TRBJ2-1, with 12 bases identical to TRBD1. The V gene end was trimmed by 5 bases and the J gene end by 10 bases; junction bases not matched to a gene: 9. Germline CDR1 reads SGHTA; CDR2 reads FQGTGA. The CDR3 is 15 residues long. The CDR3 region is CASSARDRGLGEQFF. CDR3 nucleotide sequence: TGTGCCAGCAGCGCCCGGGACAGGGGGCTAGGCGAGCAGTTCTTC.

The genes are TRBV27 and TRBJ2-5; maybe TRBD2 (5 bases). V lost 3 bases to trimming and J lost 0 bases, with 8 bases between them. The CDR3 loop spans 14 amino acids. Germline lookup yields CDR1 MNHEY and CDR2 SMNVEV (reference sequence). CDR3 nucleotides: TGTGCCAGCAGTTTCACGGGGTACCAAGAGACCCAGTACTTC. Amino acid sequence: CASSFTGYQETQYF.

The rearrangement uses TRBV3-1 (or the pseudogene TRBV3-2) and TRBJ1-1, with D unclear. V was cut by 2 bases and J by 8 bases, with 9 bases left in between. CDR3 length equals 12 residues. Germline V gives CDR1 LGHDT, CDR2 YNNKEL (reference sequence). The CDR3 DNA reads as TGTGCCAGCAGCCAAAAACAGAGAGAAGCTTTCTTT. Encoded protein: CASSQKQREAFF.

The chain links TRBV5-6 to TRBJ2-1, with 7 nucleotides matching TRBD2. Germline lookup yields CDR1 SGHDT and CDR2 YYEEEE. J was trimmed by 3 bases and V by 0 bases; bases with no gene match: 3. The CDR3 spans 15 residues. The CDR3 loop reads CASSLVGTNYNEQFF. The CDR3 DNA reads TGTGCCAGCAGCTTGGTGGGGACTAACTACAATGAGCAGTTCTTC.

The V and J genes are TRBV24-1 and TRBJ2-1, with 7 bases lining up with TRBD2. Trimming took 6 bases from V and 7 from J; bases not matched to a gene: 11. The CDR3 is made up of 15 amino acids. Per germline, CDR1 KGHDR and CDR2 SFDVKD. The CDR3 sequence is CATSTRDGGMNEQFF. The CDR3 DNA is TGTGCCACCAGTACCCGTGACGGGGGGATGAATGAGCAGTTCTTC.

This chain connects TRBV12-3 or TRBV12-4 to TRBJ2-2; D may be TRBD2 (7 bases). Trimming took off 6 bases at V and 10 bases at J, with 15 bases between the two ends. The CDR3 covers 13 residues. This CDR3 is CASRTPGGLELFF. The CDR3 DNA is TGTGCCAGCAGGACCCCCGGGGGGCTGGAGCTGTTTTTT.

This rearrangement joins TRBV28 to TRBJ2-7; no definite D call. This CDR3 is built from 10 residues. CDR1 is MDHEN and CDR2 is SYDVKM in the germline V gene. The V gene lost 8 bases and the J gene lost 0 bases, with 2 bases spanning the gap. DNA for the CDR3: TGTGCCAGCCGCTCCTACGAGCAGTACTTC. Translated, it gives CASRSYEQYF.

This chain uses TRBV7-3 with TRBJ1-4; D gene uncertain. CDR1 and CDR2 (germline): SGHTA, FQGTGA. The CDR3 totals 13 residues. V was clipped by 0 bases and J by 6 bases, with 5 bases between them. The chain's CDR3 is CASSLTRDEKLFF. The CDR3 DNA sequence: TGTGCCAGCAGCTTAACTCGAGATGAAAAACTGTTTTTT.

The rearrangement links TRBV7-3 to TRBJ2-1; tentatively, D is TRBD1 (7 bases). This CDR3 region has 13 residues. Trimming cost V 4 bases and J 14 bases, with 18 bases left between them. The germline V gene encodes CDR1 SGHTA and CDR2 FQGTGA. The CDR3 reads CASSSGAGTAKFF. Here the CDR3 DNA reads TGTGCCAGCAGCTCGGGAGCCGGGACAGCGAAGTTCTTC.

The chain has TRBV29-1 and TRBJ1-2, with 10 bases that match TRBD1. CDR3 length equals 14 residues. The germline gives CDR1 SQVTM, CDR2 ANQGSEA. V lost 4 bases to trimming and J lost 8 bases; unmatched junction nucleotides: 10. CDR3 in DNA: TGCAGCGTTGCGGGACAGGGGAATATCGGAGGCTACACCTTC. It specifies CSVAGQGNIGGYTF.

This clone has just one count. The rearrangement joins TRBV6-4 to TRBJ1-2; perhaps TRBD1 as D (5 bases). V was clipped by 6 bases and J by 4 bases, with 12 bases between them. Germline CDR1 MRHNA, CDR2 SNTAGT. CDR3 length equals 13 residues. DNA of the CDR3: TGTGCCAGCAGCGGGGACTGGGGCTATGGCTACACCTTC. Its protein is CASSGDWGYGYTF.

The chain employs TRBV12-3 or TRBV12-4 and TRBJ1-6; D is possibly TRBD1 (5 bases). The CDR3 extends over 12 amino acids. V was trimmed by 10 bases and J by 6 bases, leaving 10 bases between them. For the CDR3, the DNA is TGTGCCATCGGACAACCTAATTCACCCCTCCACTTT. Its protein is CAIGQPNSPLHF.

The J gene is TRBJ2-1, the V gene TRBV7-2; D may be TRBD1 (5 bases). In germline, CDR1 is SGHTA, CDR2 FQGNSA. Trimming removed 5 bases from V and 5 bases from J, with 10 bases in between. The CDR3 extends over 13 amino acids. Here the CDR3 reads CASSQDTNNEQFF. CDR3 bases: TGTGCCAGCAGCCAGGACACTAACAATGAGCAGTTCTTC.

The chain couples TRBV4-1 to TRBJ2-7, with D possibly being TRBD1 (6 bases). Germline-derived CDR1 and CDR2 are MGHRA and YSYEKL. This CDR3 is built from 15 residues. With 0 bases removed from V and 0 bases from J, the gap between germline ends came to 9 bases. The CDR3 DNA follows: TGCGCCAGCAGCCAAGAGAGGGGGAGCTCCTACGAGCAGTACTTC. It codes for CASSQERGSSYEQYF.

This clone was observed a single time. The chain links TRBV30 to TRBJ2-1; 9 bases match TRBD2. In germline, CDR1 is GTSNPN, CDR2 SVGIG (reference sequence). V shed 0 bases and J 3 bases; nucleotides not matched to a gene: 9. The CDR3 has 17 residues. CDR3 nucleotide sequence: TGTGCCTGGAGTGTACCGGGCGGGGGGGCAGTCTACAATGAGCAGTTCTTC. Translating it yields CAWSVPGGGAVYNEQFF.

This clone appeared a single time. This chain joins TRBV19 and TRBJ1-1; D remains unclear. Germline V gene sequence: CDR1 LNHDA, CDR2 SQIVND (reference sequence). Trimming shortened V by 6 bases and J by 2 bases, and 13 bases separated the two germline ends. The CDR3 runs 14 residues. In nucleotides, the CDR3 is TGTGCCAGTAGCAGCAGGCCCAAAAACACTGAAGCTTTCTTT. Translating it yields CASSSRPKNTEAFF.

The chain is built from TRBV6-5 and TRBJ2-2; 10 nucleotides match TRBD1. The germline CDR1 and CDR2 sequences are MNHEY and SVGAGI. This CDR3 has 14 amino acids. J gave up 7 bases and V 10 bases, and 9 bases lay outside the gene matches. The CDR3: CATLPGQGYGELFF. The CDR3 DNA follows: TGTGCCACCTTACCGGGACAGGGGTACGGGGAGCTGTTTTTT.

This chain links TRBV19 with TRBJ1-1; D gene uncertain. From germline, CDR1 is LNHDA and CDR2 SQIVND (reference sequence). The CDR3 totals 11 residues. Trimming stripped 6 bases from V and 7 bases from J, with 9 bases between. CDR3 nucleotide sequence: TGTGCCAGTAGCACCTGGAGTGAAGCTTTCTTT. Translation gives CASSTWSEAFF.

The rearrangement links TRBV29-1 to TRBJ2-6; TRBD1 aligns across 7 bases. Germline lookup yields CDR1 SQVTM and CDR2 ANQGSEA. The CDR3 covers 17 residues. V trimming: 4 bases; J trimming: 0 bases; junction bases outside the gene matches: 9. CDR3 sequence reads: CSVVGRGGDSGANVLTF. The CDR3 DNA sequence: TGCAGCGTTGTGGGGAGAGGGGGCGACTCTGGGGCCAACGTCCTGACTTTC.